The rows below give T cell receptor beta chains drawn from one sample of a study of shared clonotypes between healthy human individuals. TCRdb's table, derived via immunoSEQ multiplex PCR, lists solely in-frame clones and lacks some. The sample gives roughly 2.2 million clones, 93% of which show up once; 0.39% is in the top ten. The sample taken for sequencing was naive CD4+ T cells from PBMCs. All receptors derive from a man aged 18 to 30 in good health. Some clones in this sample may be carry-over from other donors' samples. CDR3s include the opening cysteine and the closing phenylalanine or tryptophan. A D gene is named only where the DNA matches it firmly. Rows give clone size only sometimes, using once, few, many, or a class for an expanded clone.

size,J,D,V,CDR3,DNA
NA,TRBJ1-3,NA,TRBV4-1,CASSPRASFDSGNTIYF,TGCGCCAGCAGCCCCAGGGCTTCATTTGACTCTGGAAACACCATATATTTT
NA,TRBJ1-2,TRBD1,TRBV7-2,CASSLQGAGYGYTF,TGTGCCAGCAGCCTCCAGGGGGCAGGGTATGGCTACACCTTC
NA,TRBJ2-1,TRBD2,TRBV11-2,CASSLGLRTSGRLSNEQFF,TGTGCCAGCAGCTTAGGATTGCGGACTAGCGGGAGGCTGAGCAATGAGCAGTTCTTC
NA,TRBJ2-3,TRBD2,TRBV4-1,CASSQEGTSGRWTDTQYF,TGCGCCAGCAGCCAAGAAGGGACTAGCGGGAGGTGGACAGATACGCAGTATTTT
NA,TRBJ2-4,TRBD1,TRBV18,CASSQTGVAKNIQYF,TGTGCCAGCTCACAGACAGGGGTGGCCAAAAACATTCAGTACTTC
NA,TRBJ2-3,NA,TRBV7-6,CASSSEADTQYF,TGTGCCAGCAGCTCCGAAGCAGATACGCAGTATTTT
NA,TRBJ2-1,TRBD2,TRBV5-4,CASSLASGGYNEQFF,TGTGCCAGCAGCTTGGCGAGCGGGGGTTACAATGAGCAGTTCTTC
NA,TRBJ2-1,TRBD2,TRBV7-3,CASSPPGAGGYNEQFF,TGTGCCAGCAGCCCCCCAGGCGCGGGAGGGTACAATGAGCAGTTCTTC
NA,TRBJ2-5,TRBD1,TRBV5-1,CASSLGINRGPGGETQYF,TGCGCCAGCAGCTTGGGGATCAACAGGGGGCCCGGAGGAGAGACCCAGTACTTC
NA,TRBJ1-4,TRBD1,TRBV7-2,CASSLRDRGDEKLFF,TGTGCCAGCAGCCTAAGGGACAGGGGTGATGAAAAACTGTTTTTT
NA,TRBJ2-5,NA,TRBV27,CASSHPLGTAQETQYF,TGTGCCAGCAGTCATCCCTTGGGGACGGCCCAAGAGACCCAGTACTTC
NA,TRBJ2-7,TRBD1,TRBV4-3,CASSQPDGTGGYEQYF,TGCGCCAGCAGCCAACCCGATGGGACAGGGGGCTACGAGCAGTACTTC
NA,TRBJ1-5,TRBD1,TRBV19,CASSIASTGTGQPQHF,TGTGCCAGTAGTATAGCTTCGACAGGGACAGGTCAGCCCCAGCATTTT
NA,TRBJ2-1,TRBD2,TRBV7-3,CASSLTGLAGGEQFF,TGTGCCAGCAGCTTAACCGGACTAGCGGGAGGGGAGCAGTTCTTC
NA,TRBJ2-4,NA,TRBV10-3,CAISELGPLQYF,TGTGCCATCAGTGAGTTAGGACCTCTTCAGTACTTC
once,TRBJ2-1,TRBD1,TRBV4-1,CASSVAGQGSGEQFF,TGCGCCAGCAGCGTTGCCGGACAGGGGAGCGGTGAGCAGTTCTTC
NA,TRBJ1-1,NA,TRBV27,CASRGGGAQNTEAFF,TGTGCCAGCAGGGGAGGGGGGGCGCAGAACACTGAAGCTTTCTTT
NA,TRBJ2-1,TRBD2,TRBV28,CASSPRLAGPMEQFF,TGTGCCAGCAGCCCTCGACTAGCGGGGCCCATGGAGCAGTTCTTC
NA,TRBJ2-2,TRBD2,TRBV10-1,CASSETSGRANTGELFF,TGCGCCAGCAGTGAGACTAGCGGGAGGGCGAACACCGGGGAGCTGTTTTTT
NA,TRBJ1-2,NA,TRBV29-1,CSVSANYGYTF,TGCAGCGTGTCGGCTAACTATGGCTACACCTTC
NA,TRBJ1-5,NA,TRBV19,CASSIGGGQPQHF,TGTGCCAGTAGTATAGGAGGCGGACAGCCCCAGCATTTT
NA,TRBJ2-1,NA,TRBV7-3,CASSLPGAGNEQFF,TGTGCCAGCAGCTTACCGGGAGCGGGCAATGAGCAGTTCTTC
NA,TRBJ2-2,TRBD1,TRBV18,CASSLGQTLAGELFF,TGTGCCAGCTCACTGGGACAGACCCTCGCCGGGGAGCTGTTTTTT
NA,TRBJ2-3,TRBD1,TRBV9,CASSYEGTGTQYF,TGTGCCAGCAGCTACGAGGGGACAGGTACGCAGTATTTT
NA,TRBJ2-7,NA,TRBV11-1,CASSLVTGYEQYF,TGTGCCAGCAGCTTAGTAACAGGCTACGAGCAGTACTTC
NA,TRBJ1-1,NA,TRBV11-3,CASSLTGALDSEAFF,TGTGCCAGCAGCTTAACGGGGGCTTTAGACTCTGAAGCTTTCTTT
NA,TRBJ2-5,NA,TRBV7-7,CASSLGPSQETQYF,TGTGCCAGCAGCTTAGGTCCCAGCCAAGAGACCCAGTACTTC
NA,TRBJ2-7,NA,TRBV4-2,CASSQARGIVYEQYF,TGTGCCAGCAGCCAAGCCCGAGGGATAGTCTACGAGCAGTACTTC
NA,TRBJ2-1,TRBD2,TRBV15,CATSSSSGVLNEQFF,TGTGCCACCAGCAGTTCTAGCGGTGTCCTAAATGAGCAGTTCTTC
NA,TRBJ2-1,NA,TRBV5-1,CASSLRASALVEQFF,TGCGCCAGCAGCTTGCGGGCTAGCGCTTTGGTCGAGCAGTTCTTC
NA,TRBJ2-3,NA,TRBV2,CASNNGVLERDTQYF,TGTGCCAGCAACAACGGAGTCTTAGAAAGGGATACGCAGTATTTT
NA,TRBJ2-3,NA,TRBV25-1,CASSARGTASTDTQYF,TGTGCCAGCAGTGCCCGGGGAACTGCCAGCACAGATACGCAGTATTTT
NA,TRBJ2-2,TRBD1,TRBV11-1,CASSRPQGALGELFF,TGTGCCAGCAGCCGCCCTCAGGGGGCTCTTGGGGAGCTGTTTTTT
NA,TRBJ2-1,TRBD1,TRBV7-2,CASSFINRGLSEQFF,TGTGCCAGCAGCTTTATAAACAGGGGGCTCAGTGAGCAGTTCTTC